This TCR beta chain derives from a study of PD-L1 blockade in urothelial cancer. Sequencing was performed with immunoSEQ multiplex PCR; in TCRdb, only in-frame clones are kept and a portion is missing. The data contain around 100,000 clones, approximately 86% of them singletons. J gave up 8 bases and V 3 bases, and 6 bases lay outside the gene matches. CDR3 length: 14 residues. Germline values: CDR1 MDHEN, CDR2 SYDVKM. This specimen consisted of PBMCs, obtained around atezolizumab (anti-PD-L1) treatment. The rearrangement uses TRBV28 and TRBJ2-2, with 7 nucleotides matching TRBD1. The sequence came from a man aged 50 to 60 with urothelial cancer. The chain's CDR3 is CASSFSRGTGELFF. Here the CDR3 DNA reads TGTGCCAGCAGTTTTTCCAGGGGGACAGGGGAGCTGTTTTTT.